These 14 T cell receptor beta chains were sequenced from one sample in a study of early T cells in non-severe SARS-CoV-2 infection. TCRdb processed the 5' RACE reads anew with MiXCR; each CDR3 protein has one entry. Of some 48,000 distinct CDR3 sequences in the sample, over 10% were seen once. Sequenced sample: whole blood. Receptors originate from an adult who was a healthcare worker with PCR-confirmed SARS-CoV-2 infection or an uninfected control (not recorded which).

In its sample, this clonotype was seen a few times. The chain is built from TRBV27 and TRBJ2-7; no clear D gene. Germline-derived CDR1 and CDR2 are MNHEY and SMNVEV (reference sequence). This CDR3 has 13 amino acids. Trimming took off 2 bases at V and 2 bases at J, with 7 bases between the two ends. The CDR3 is CASSLRIPYEQYF. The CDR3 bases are TGTGCCAGCAGTTTAAGAATCCCCTACGAGCAGTACTTC.

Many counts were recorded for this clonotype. Written as DNA, the CDR3 is TGTGCCAGCAGCCAAGATTGGGCAGGGGATACGCAGTATTTT. Its protein product is CASSQDWAGDTQYF. This rearrangement joins TRBV4-2 to TRBJ2-3; D may be TRBD1 (5 bases). This CDR3 region has 14 residues. Germline values: CDR1 LGHNA, CDR2 YNFKEQ. V was trimmed by 0 bases and J by 6 bases, leaving 10 bases between them.

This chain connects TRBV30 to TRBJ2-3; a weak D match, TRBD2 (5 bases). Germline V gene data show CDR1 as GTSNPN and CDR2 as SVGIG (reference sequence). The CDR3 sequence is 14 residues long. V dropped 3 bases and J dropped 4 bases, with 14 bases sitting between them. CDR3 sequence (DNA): TGTGCCTGGAGAGGGAGAGCGGCCGCAGATACGCAGTATTTT. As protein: CAWRGRAAADTQYF.

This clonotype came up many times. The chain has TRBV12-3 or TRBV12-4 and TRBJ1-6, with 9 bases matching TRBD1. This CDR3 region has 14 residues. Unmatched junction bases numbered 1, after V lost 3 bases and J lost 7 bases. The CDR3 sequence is CASSLGTGNSPLHF. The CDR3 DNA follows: TGTGCCAGCAGTTTGGGGACAGGGAATTCACCCCTCCACTTT.

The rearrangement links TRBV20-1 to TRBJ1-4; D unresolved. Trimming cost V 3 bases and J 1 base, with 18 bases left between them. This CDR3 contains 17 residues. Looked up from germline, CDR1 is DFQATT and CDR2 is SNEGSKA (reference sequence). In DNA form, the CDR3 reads TGCAGTGCTAGGAGGCGCCGGCGGGTGGTAACTAATGAAAAACTGTTTTTT. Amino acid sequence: CSARRRRRVVTNEKLFF.

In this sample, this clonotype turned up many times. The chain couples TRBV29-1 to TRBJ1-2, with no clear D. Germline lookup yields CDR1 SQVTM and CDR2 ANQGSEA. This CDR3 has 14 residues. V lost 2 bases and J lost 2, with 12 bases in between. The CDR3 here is CSVERSRSNYGYTF. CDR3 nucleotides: TGCAGCGTTGAACGATCAAGGTCAAACTATGGCTACACCTTC.

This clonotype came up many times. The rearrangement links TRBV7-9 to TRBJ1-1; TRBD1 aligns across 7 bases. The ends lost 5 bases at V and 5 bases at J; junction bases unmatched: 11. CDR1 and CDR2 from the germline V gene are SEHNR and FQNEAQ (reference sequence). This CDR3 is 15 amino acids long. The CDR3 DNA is TGTGCCAGCAGCCCCAATACAGGGGTTGGGACTGAAGCTTTCTTT. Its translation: CASSPNTGVGTEAFF.

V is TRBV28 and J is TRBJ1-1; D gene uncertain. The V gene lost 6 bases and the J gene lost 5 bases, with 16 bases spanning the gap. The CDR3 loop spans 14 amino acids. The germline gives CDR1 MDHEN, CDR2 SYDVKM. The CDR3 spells CASSPTPVGTEAFF. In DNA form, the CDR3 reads TGTGCCAGCAGCCCGACACCGGTAGGAACTGAAGCTTTCTTT. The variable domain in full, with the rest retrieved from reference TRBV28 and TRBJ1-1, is DVKVTQSSRYLVKRTGEKVFLECVQDMDHENMFWYRQDPGLGLRLIYFSYDVKMKEKGDIPEGYSVSREKKERFSLILESASTNQTSMYLCASSPTPVGTEAFFGQGTRLTVV.

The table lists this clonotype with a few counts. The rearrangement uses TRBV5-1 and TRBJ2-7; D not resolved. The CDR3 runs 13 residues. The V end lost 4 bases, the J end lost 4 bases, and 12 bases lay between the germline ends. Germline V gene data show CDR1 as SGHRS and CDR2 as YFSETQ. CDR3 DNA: TGCGCCAGCAGCATAGACATCCGATACGAGCAGTACTTC. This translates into CASSIDIRYEQYF.

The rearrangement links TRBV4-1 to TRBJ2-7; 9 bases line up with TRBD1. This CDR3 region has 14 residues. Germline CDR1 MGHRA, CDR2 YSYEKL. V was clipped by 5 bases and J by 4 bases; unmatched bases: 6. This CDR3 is CASSEGQGNYEQYF. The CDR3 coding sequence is TGCGCCAGCAGCGAAGGACAGGGGAATTACGAGCAGTACTTC.

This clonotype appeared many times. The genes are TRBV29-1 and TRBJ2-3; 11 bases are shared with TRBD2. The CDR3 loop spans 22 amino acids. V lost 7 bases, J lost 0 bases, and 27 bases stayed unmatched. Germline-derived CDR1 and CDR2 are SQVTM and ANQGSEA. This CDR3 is CSASGQQPNLAGGHSSTDTQYF. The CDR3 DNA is TGCAGCGCCTCCGGACAGCAACCAAATTTAGCGGGGGGGCACTCTAGCACAGATACGCAGTATTTT.

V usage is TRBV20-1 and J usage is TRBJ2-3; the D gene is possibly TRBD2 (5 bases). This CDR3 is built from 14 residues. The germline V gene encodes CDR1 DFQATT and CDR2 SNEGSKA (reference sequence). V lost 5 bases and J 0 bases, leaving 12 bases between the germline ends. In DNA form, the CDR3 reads TGCAGTGCTCCCATAGCGACTAGCACAGATACGCAGTATTTT. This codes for CSAPIATSTDTQYF.

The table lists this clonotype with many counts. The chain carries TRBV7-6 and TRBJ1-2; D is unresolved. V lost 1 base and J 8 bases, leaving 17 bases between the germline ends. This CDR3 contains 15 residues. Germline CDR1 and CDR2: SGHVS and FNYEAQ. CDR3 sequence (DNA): TGTGCCAGCAGCTTAGGGGTCATGGACCCGGAAGGCTACACCTTC. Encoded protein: CASSLGVMDPEGYTF.

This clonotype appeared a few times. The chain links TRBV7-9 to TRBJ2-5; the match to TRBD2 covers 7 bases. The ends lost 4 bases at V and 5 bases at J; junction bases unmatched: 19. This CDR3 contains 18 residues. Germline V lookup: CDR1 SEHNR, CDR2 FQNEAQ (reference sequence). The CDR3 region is CASSYSPISGSVWETQYF. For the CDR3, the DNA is TGTGCCAGCAGCTATAGCCCAATTAGCGGGTCGGTCTGGGAGACCCAGTACTTC.